The rows below give T cell receptor beta chains drawn from one sample of a study of patients and donors after allogeneic stem cell transplantation. TCRdb ran MiXCR on the RT-PCR reads and lists one entry per CDR3 protein. Of about 960,000 distinct CDR3 sequences listed, over 15% were seen once; the top ten hold under 6.5%. Input material: blood, either unsorted or a sorted T cell fraction (not recorded which). The receptor set was obtained from a human donor who was either an allogeneic HSCT recipient or a stem cell or donor lymphocyte infusion donor (not recorded which). It is not recorded whose cells these are; they may come from a transplant donor. The CDR3 runs from the conserved cysteine through the conserved F or W. D genes are given only for firm matches. Rows may omit the clone size; those that give it use once, few, many or a size class.

CASSMGSGILSYEQYF	TGTGCCAGTAGTATGGGATCCGGGATCCTCTCCTACGAGCAGTACTTC	few	TRBV19	TRBJ2-7	.
CSAAPLAGQIGNTIYF	TGCAGTGCCGCACCACTCGCGGGACAGATTGGAAACACCATATATTTT	.	TRBV20-1	TRBJ1-3	TRBD1
CASSSHSGLTIYNEQFF	TGCGCCAGCAGCTCTCATTCCGGACTCACGATATACAATGAGCAGTTCTTC	few	TRBV4-1	TRBJ2-1	.
CASSPLGGTGNEQFF	TGCGCCAGCAGCCCCCTGGGGGGTACTGGGAATGAGCAGTTCTTC	.	TRBV5-1	TRBJ2-1	.
CAISDRSGTGELFF	TGTGCCATCAGTGACAGGTCGGGGACCGGGGAGCTGTTTTTT	.	TRBV10-3	TRBJ2-2	.
CASMLRGNEQYF	TGTGCCAGCATGTTACGGGGGAACGAGCAGTACTTC	few	TRBV12-3/TRBV12-4	TRBJ2-7	.
CASSQDPGGGLPEQYF	TGTGCCAGCAGCCAAGATCCCGGAGGGGGACTCCCCGAGCAGTACTTC	few	TRBV4-2	TRBJ2-7	.
CSLQPRAGMNTEAFF	TGCAGCCTCCAACCGCGGGCAGGCATGAACACTGAAGCTTTCTTT	few	TRBV29-1	TRBJ1-1	.
CASSSRPNYGYTF	TGTGCCAGCAGTTCCCGACCAAACTATGGCTACACCTTC	few	TRBV6-5	TRBJ1-2	.
CASTTGGWEFF	TGTGCCAGCACCACAGGGGGCTGGGAGTTCTTC	few	TRBV25-1	TRBJ2-1	TRBD1
CASSHLGLTNEKLFF	TGCGCCAGCAGCCATTTGGGCCTAACTAATGAAAAACTGTTTTTT	.	TRBV4-1	TRBJ1-4	.
CSARGGIGGEKLFF	TGCAGTGCCCGGGGAGGGATAGGTGGTGAAAAACTGTTTTTT	few	TRBV20-1	TRBJ1-4	.
CASSTIGVYTIYF	TGTGCCAGCAGTACCATTGGGGTATACACCATATATTTT	few	TRBV12-3/TRBV12-4	TRBJ1-3	.
CASRDDRDSGYTF	TGTGCCAGCAGGGATGACAGGGACTCTGGCTACACCTTC	.	TRBV25-1	TRBJ1-2	TRBD1
CASSWETIYNEQFF	TGTGCCAGCAGCTGGGAGACTATTTACAATGAGCAGTTCTTC	.	TRBV5-5	TRBJ2-1	.
CSASPLAGDVETQYF	TGCAGTGCTAGTCCACTAGCGGGAGATGTTGAGACCCAGTACTTC	.	TRBV20-1	TRBJ2-5	TRBD2
CSVVAESYEQYF	TGCAGCGTTGTTGCGGAGTCCTACGAGCAGTACTTC	many	TRBV29-1	TRBJ2-7	.
CASSLAGWYQETQYF	TGTGCCAGCAGCTTAGCGGGGTGGTACCAAGAGACCCAGTACTTC	.	TRBV7-2	TRBJ2-5	.
CASSYGASGKASGYTF	TGTGCCAGCAGTTACGGGGCTTCGGGGAAGGCGAGTGGCTACACCTTC	few	TRBV6-5	TRBJ1-2	.
CATSEARYEQFF	TGTGCCACCAGTGAGGCAAGGTATGAGCAGTTCTTC	few	TRBV24-1	TRBJ2-1	.
CSARGRVRGGRDNEQFF	TGCAGTGCTAGAGGACGTGTTCGGGGGGGCAGGGACAATGAGCAGTTCTTC	few	TRBV20-1	TRBJ2-1	TRBD2
CAGMGINSDTQYF	TGTGCCGGGATGGGGATAAATTCAGATACGCAGTATTTT	.	TRBV6-2/TRBV6-3	TRBJ2-3	.
CASSLSGTRTSYEQYF	TGTGCCAGCAGCTTATCCGGCACCCGGACCTCCTACGAGCAGTACTTC	few	TRBV11-2	TRBJ2-7	.
CAISYSQGDDQPQHF	TGTGCCATCAGTTATAGCCAGGGGGACGATCAGCCCCAGCATTTT	few	TRBV10-3	TRBJ1-5	TRBD1
CASSPGTSWYEQFF	TGCGCCAGCAGCCCCGGGACTAGCTGGTATGAGCAGTTCTTC	few	TRBV5-1	TRBJ2-1	TRBD2
CASRGTETNYGYTF	TGCGCCAGCAGGGGGACAGAAACTAACTATGGCTACACCTTC	few	TRBV5-1	TRBJ1-2	TRBD1
CASSDGNEQFF	TGCGCCAGCAGCGACGGCAATGAGCAGTTCTTC	many	TRBV5-1	TRBJ2-1	.
CASSPPTGETTDTQYF	TGTGCCAGCTCACCTCCCACGGGGGAGACCACAGATACGCAGTATTTT	few	TRBV18	TRBJ2-3	.
CASSLGASGRVTEQFF	TGTGCCAGCAGCTTAGGTGCTAGCGGGAGAGTTACTGAGCAGTTCTTC	.	TRBV7-8	TRBJ2-1	TRBD2
CASSEEVGNGELFF	TGCGCCAGCAGTGAGGAGGTGGGGAACGGGGAGCTGTTTTTT	few	TRBV5-1	TRBJ2-2	.
CAFTDPPGYEQYF	TGTGCCTTCACAGACCCCCCAGGGTACGAGCAGTACTTC	few	TRBV6-1	TRBJ2-7	.
CASSGRGRASPGANVLTF	TGTGCCAGCAGTGGTAGGGGCAGGGCGTCCCCTGGGGCCAACGTCCTGACTTTC	.	TRBV2	TRBJ2-6	.
CASSPGRASEAFF	TGTGCCAGCAGCCCCGGCAGAGCGTCTGAAGCTTTCTTT	few	TRBV7-9	TRBJ1-1	.
CATSDHNNEKLFF	TGTGCCACCAGTGATCATAATAATGAAAAACTGTTTTTT	few	TRBV24-1	TRBJ1-4	.
CASRDERANTGELFF	TGTGCCAGCAGGGACGAACGGGCGAACACCGGGGAGCTGTTTTTT	.	TRBV9	TRBJ2-2	.
CASSYFAGVTADTQYF	TGTGCCAGCAGTTACTTTGCCGGGGTCACCGCTGATACGCAGTATTTT	few	TRBV6-5	TRBJ2-3	.
CASSLIAFGSVGNTIYF	TGCGCCAGCAGCTTGATCGCCTTCGGCTCGGTCGGAAACACCATATATTTT	.	TRBV5-1	TRBJ1-3	.
CASSQDANTEAFF	TGCGCCAGCAGCCAAGATGCGAACACTGAAGCTTTCTTT	.	TRBV4-3	TRBJ1-1	.
CASSPGLLGYTF	TGTGCCAGCAGCCCAGGGCTTCTCGGCTACACCTTC	many	TRBV9	TRBJ1-2	.
CASSLEGLGEQFF	TGTGCCAGCAGCTTAGAGGGGCTCGGTGAGCAGTTCTTC	.	TRBV7-2	TRBJ2-1	.
CSVSTWETGEAFF	TGCAGCGTTAGCACTTGGGAGACTGGTGAAGCTTTCTTT	many	TRBV29-1	TRBJ1-1	.
CASSPYRGWETQYF	TGTGCCAGCAGCCCTTACAGGGGTTGGGAGACCCAGTACTTC	.	TRBV12-3/TRBV12-4	TRBJ2-5	TRBD1
CASTPSRLAGGRDNEQFF	TGTGCCAGCACCCCATCCCGACTAGCGGGGGGGCGGGACAATGAGCAGTTCTTC	few	TRBV12-3/TRBV12-4	TRBJ2-1	TRBD2
CASVAYSYNEQFF	TGTGCCAGCGTAGCGTACTCCTACAATGAGCAGTTCTTC	few	TRBV12-3/TRBV12-4	TRBJ2-1	.
CASSQEVAGGWGTQYF	TGCGCCAGCAGCCAAGAGGTAGCAGGGGGCTGGGGGACCCAGTACTTC	.	TRBV4-1	TRBJ2-5	TRBD1
CATSGDRWGNQPQHF	TGTGCCACCAGTGGAGACCGGTGGGGCAATCAGCCCCAGCATTTT	.	TRBV24-1	TRBJ1-5	.
CASRLAGAITGELFF	TGTGCCAGCCGGTTGGCGGGGGCGATCACCGGGGAGCTGTTTTTT	.	TRBV6-1	TRBJ2-2	.